These 28 T cell receptor beta chains were all obtained from the same sample, sequenced in a study of cytomegalovirus exposure and HLA in healthy donors. Assay used: immunoSEQ multiplex PCR; TCRdb lists only in-frame clones, some missing. Of some 70,000 clones in the sample, roughly 97% were seen once. Sequencing input: PBMCs. Source of these receptors: a man aged 18 to 30 in good health and CMV-seronegative.

A remark on this clone: This specimen includes other DNA sequences encoding the same CDR3. The chain couples TRBV5-1 to TRBJ1-5; TRBD1 matches 8 bases. Germline CDR1 is SGHRS and CDR2 is YFSETQ. The V and J ends lost 0 bases and 4 bases, in that order; junction bases with no gene match: 3. There are 15 residues in the CDR3. CDR3 amino acids: CASSLDGQGNQPQHF. Written as DNA, the CDR3 is TGCGCCAGCAGCTTGGATGGACAGGGAAATCAGCCCCAGCATTTT. Combining the CDR3 with reference TRBV5-1 and TRBJ1-5 gives the whole variable domain KAGVTQTPRYLIKTRGQQVTLSCSPISGHRSVSWYQQTPGQGLQFLFEYFSETQRNKGNFPGRFSGRQFSNSRSEMNVSTLELGDSALYLCASSLDGQGNQPQHFGDGTRLSIL.

The V call is TRBV28, the J call TRBJ1-5; D gene uncertain. This CDR3 spans 13 amino acids. The germline CDR1 and CDR2 sequences are MDHEN and SYDVKM. V gave up 7 bases and J gave up 5 bases, with 12 bases separating them. The CDR3 DNA follows: TGTGCCAGCACTTCCATGCGTCATCAGCCCCAGCATTTT. As protein: CASTSMRHQPQHF.

This CDR3 reads CASSSQTTGTDTQYF. The CDR3 DNA reads TGTGCCAGCAGCTCCCAAACGACAGGCACAGATACGCAGTATTTT. The J gene is TRBJ2-3, the V gene TRBV7-2; D possibly corresponds to TRBD1 (5 bases). Deletions cut 4 bases from V and 1 base from J, with 12 bases between. CDR1 and CDR2 from the germline V gene are SGHTA and FQGNSA. This CDR3 is built from 15 residues.

The J gene is TRBJ1-1, the V gene TRBV13; no definite D call. The germline gives CDR1 PRHDT, CDR2 FYEKMQ (reference sequence). This CDR3 is 15 amino acids long. Trimming removed 0 bases at V and 4 bases at J, with 12 bases between. The CDR3 DNA sequence: TGTGCCAGCAGCTTAGGGGGGAGGATATTCACTGAAGCTTTCTTT. Residues: CASSLGGRIFTEAFF.

The V gene is TRBV6-5, the J gene TRBJ2-7; TRBD2 is a possible D gene (6 bases). Trimming pared 2 bases from V and 1 base from J, leaving 12 bases between. The CDR3 has 15 residues. The V gene's germline CDR1 is MNHEY and CDR2 SVGAGI. DNA for the CDR3: TGTGCCAGCAGTTACGCCGGAGGGTATTCCTACGAGCAGTACTTC. It yields the protein CASSYAGGYSYEQYF.

This sequence joins TRBV27 and TRBJ2-3; maybe TRBD1 (6 bases). The ends were cut back, 5 bases at V and 2 bases at J, with 17 bases in the middle. CDR1 and CDR2 from the germline V gene are MNHEY and SMNVEV (reference sequence). The CDR3 runs 16 residues. Written as DNA, the CDR3 is TGTGCCAGCAGTCCGGACAGTTTATCTTTCACAGATACGCAGTATTTT. Encoded protein: CASSPDSLSFTDTQYF.

The chain combines TRBV10-3 with TRBJ1-3; D possibly corresponds to TRBD1 (6 bases). The CDR3 spans 14 residues. CDR1 is ENHRY, CDR2 SYGVKD, per germline. Trimming cost V 3 bases and J 8 bases, with 14 bases left between them. The CDR3 sequence: CAISEPLQGHTIYF. The CDR3 region has the DNA TGTGCCATCAGTGAACCCTTACAGGGACACACCATATATTTT.

The chain has TRBV29-1 and TRBJ2-4, with 7 bases aligning to TRBD1. CDR3 length: 13 amino acids. Germline V lookup: CDR1 SQVTM, CDR2 ANQGSEA. J lost 1 base, V lost 7 bases, and 4 bases had no gene match. The CDR3 here is CSGAQGAKNIQYF. The CDR3 DNA follows: TGCAGCGGAGCACAGGGGGCCAAAAACATTCAGTACTTC.

The chain employs TRBV28 and TRBJ2-1; D remains unclear. Trimming took 6 bases from V and 8 from J, leaving 17 bases between them. Per the germline V gene, CDR1 is MDHEN and CDR2 is SYDVKM. The CDR3 consists of 14 residues. The CDR3 here is CASREASRSDEQFF. In nucleotides, the CDR3 is TGTGCCAGCAGGGAAGCCTCCAGGTCGGATGAGCAGTTCTTC.

CDR3 nucleotide sequence: TGTGCCAGCAAAACAGGGGGGCAGCCCCAGCATTTT. This encodes CASKTGGQPQHF. This chain links TRBV6-6 with TRBJ1-5, with 8 bases lining up with TRBD1. The ends lost 7 bases at V and 7 bases at J; junction bases unmatched: 3. CDR3 size: 12 residues. CDR1 is MNHNY, CDR2 SVGAGI, per germline (reference sequence).

This chain uses TRBV14 with TRBJ2-7; D uncertain. Trimming took 1 base from V and 0 from J, leaving 7 bases between them. Per the germline V gene, CDR1 is SGHDN and CDR2 is FVKESK. The CDR3 extends over 14 amino acids. The CDR3 here is CASSQGYHSYEQYF. In DNA, the CDR3 is TGTGCCAGCAGCCAAGGCTACCACTCCTACGAGCAGTACTTC.

This sequence joins TRBV6-1 and TRBJ1-2; 10 bases line up with TRBD1. Unmatched junction bases numbered 8, after V lost 11 bases and J lost 2 bases. Germline V lookup: CDR1 MNHNS, CDR2 SASEGT. There are 14 residues in the CDR3. The DNA for the CDR3 is TGTGCCGGACGACAGGGGGCGCGCAACTATGGCTACACCTTC. It codes for CAGRQGARNYGYTF.

The chain joins TRBV14 to TRBJ2-6; perhaps TRBD1 as D (6 bases). Germline V gene sequence: CDR1 SGHDN, CDR2 FVKESK. The CDR3 totals 15 residues. Trimming took off 3 bases at V and 0 bases at J, with 6 bases between the two ends. CDR3 bases: TGTGCCAGCAGCCACAGGGGCTCTGGGGCCAACGTCCTGACTTTC. Its translation is CASSHRGSGANVLTF.

This chain links TRBV28 with TRBJ1-4; D not certain. V was cut by 2 bases and J by 0 bases, with 7 bases left in between. The germline CDR1 and CDR2 sequences are MDHEN and SYDVKM. This CDR3 contains 15 residues. CDR3 sequence (DNA): TGTGCCAGCAGTTTACCCACAGCAACTAATGAAAAACTGTTTTTT. As protein: CASSLPTATNEKLFF.

The chain is built from TRBV4-2 and TRBJ2-7, with D perhaps TRBD1 (6 bases). The CDR3 runs 16 residues. Per the germline V gene, CDR1 is LGHNA and CDR2 is YNFKEQ. Between the trimmed V and J ends, which lost 0 bases and 2 bases, there was a span of 14 bases. The CDR3 nucleotides are TGTGCCAGCAGCCAAGATATGCCGGGACAACCCTACGAGCAGTACTTC. Its translation is CASSQDMPGQPYEQYF.

The genes are TRBV7-9 and TRBJ1-4; D is possibly TRBD1 (5 bases). V lost 5 bases to trimming and J lost 4 bases, with 11 bases between them. CDR1 and CDR2 (germline): SEHNR, FQNEAQ (reference sequence). The CDR3 sequence is 14 residues long. DNA for the CDR3: TGTGCCAGCAGCCAGGGTCTCAATAATGAAAAACTGTTTTTT. Translated, it gives CASSQGLNNEKLFF.

This chain links TRBV5-4 with TRBJ2-7, with a tentative D call TRBD2 (6 bases). The germline V gene has CDR1 SGHNT and CDR2 YYREEE (reference sequence). There are 14 residues in the CDR3. The V end was cut by 2 bases, the J end by 0 bases, with 9 bases between. The CDR3 spells CASSLRESSYEQYF. In DNA form, the CDR3 reads TGTGCCAGCAGCTTACGGGAGAGCTCCTACGAGCAGTACTTC.

This rearrangement joins TRBV4-1 to TRBJ2-4; TRBD1 is a possible D gene (7 bases). The CDR3 totals 16 residues. Trimming removed 5 bases at V and 5 bases at J, with 19 bases between. In germline, CDR1 is MGHRA, CDR2 YSYEKL. The CDR3 is CASSLFWTGGENIQYF. The CDR3 DNA sequence: TGCGCCAGCAGCTTATTCTGGACAGGAGGGGAAAACATTCAGTACTTC.

V and J are TRBV6-5 and TRBJ1-6; D gene uncertain. The V end lost 2 bases, the J end lost 8 bases, and 13 bases lay between the germline ends. This CDR3 comprises 15 residues. Germline V gene sequence: CDR1 MNHEY, CDR2 SVGAGI. CDR3 sequence reads: CASSYSGISDSPLHF. CDR3 coding DNA: TGTGCCAGCAGTTACAGCGGAATTTCTGATTCACCCCTCCACTTT.

The genes are TRBV9 and TRBJ2-5; TRBD2 might be the D (5 bases). Trimming removed 0 bases from V and 2 bases from J, with 14 bases in between. CDR1 and CDR2 (germline): SGDLS, YYNGEE. The CDR3 is made up of 16 amino acids. The CDR3 protein is CASSVGGLSVQETQYF. CDR3 DNA sequence: TGTGCCAGCAGCGTAGGAGGACTGTCAGTTCAAGAGACCCAGTACTTC.

The gene calls are TRBV6-1 and TRBJ1-2; tentative D call: TRBD1 (6 bases). The germline CDR1 and CDR2 sequences are MNHNS and SASEGT. This CDR3 comprises 16 residues. The V end was cut by 0 bases, the J end by 8 bases, with 19 bases between. CDR3 residues: CASSEALGHRMGGYTF. The CDR3 nucleotides are TGTGCCAGCAGTGAAGCCTTGGGACACCGCATGGGGGGCTACACCTTC.

The chain has TRBV15 and TRBJ2-2, with a tentative D call TRBD1 (6 bases). The CDR3 runs to 13 residues. Germline V lookup: CDR1 LNHNV, CDR2 YYDKDF (reference sequence). Deletions cut 11 bases from V and 1 base from J, with 11 bases between. This CDR3 is CAAVTGNTGELFF. CDR3 in DNA: TGTGCCGCGGTGACAGGGAACACCGGGGAGCTGTTTTTT.

The chain combines TRBV27 with TRBJ1-1, with 10 bases aligning to TRBD1. The CDR3 has 18 amino acids. Germline V gene lookup returns CDR1 MNHEY and CDR2 SMNVEV (reference sequence). Germline trimming cut 4 bases from V and 3 bases from J; bases unmatched to any gene: 14. The CDR3 reads CASSSTWDRGPLDTEAFF. The CDR3 bases are TGTGCCAGCAGTTCTACCTGGGACAGGGGCCCACTGGACACTGAAGCTTTCTTT.

J is TRBJ2-7 and V is TRBV7-8; 8 bases match TRBD1. Germline CDR1 and CDR2: SGHVS and FQNEAQ. Trimming removed 1 base from V and 4 bases from J; junction bases left unmatched: 6. This CDR3 comprises 15 residues. The CDR3 sequence: CASSLVGTGMYEQYF. In DNA form, the CDR3 reads TGTGCCAGCAGCTTAGTGGGGACAGGCATGTACGAGCAGTACTTC.

The chain couples TRBV21-1 to TRBJ1-2. TRBV21-1 is described as a pseudogene. The CDR3 totals 17 residues. CDR3 nucleotides: TGTGCCAGCAGCCGACGGGAGACGGCATCTATTTTTGATGGCTACACCTTC. It specifies CASSRRETASIFDGYTF.

This clone was picked up a small number of times. The rearrangement uses TRBV4-1 and TRBJ1-3; D remains ambiguous. V was trimmed by 0 bases and J by 4 bases, leaving 10 bases between them. The CDR3 contains 15 residues. CDR1 and CDR2 from the germline V gene are MGHRA and YSYEKL. The CDR3 DNA is TGCGCCAGCAGCCAAGATCACGGGTTCGGAAACACCATATATTTT. Protein sequence: CASSQDHGFGNTIYF.

The chain recombines TRBV6-5 with TRBJ1-2; possible D gene TRBD1, 6 bases. In germline, CDR1 is MNHEY, CDR2 SVGAGI. V gave up 6 bases and J gave up 2 bases, with 13 bases separating them. The CDR3 runs to 14 residues. CDR3 sequence (DNA): TGTGCCAGCAGCCGCCAGGGGACCAACTATGGCTACACCTTC. Its protein is CASSRQGTNYGYTF.

The J gene is TRBJ2-4, the V gene TRBV6-6, with TRBD1 matching over 8 bases. Losses at the gene ends were 3 bases for V and 4 bases for J; bases not matched to a gene: 5. This CDR3 has 15 amino acids. Per the germline V gene, CDR1 is MNHNY and CDR2 is SVGAGI (reference sequence). The CDR3 sequence is CASSYLGDRKNIQYF. In DNA form, the CDR3 reads TGTGCCAGCAGTTATTTAGGGGACAGGAAAAACATTCAGTACTTC.